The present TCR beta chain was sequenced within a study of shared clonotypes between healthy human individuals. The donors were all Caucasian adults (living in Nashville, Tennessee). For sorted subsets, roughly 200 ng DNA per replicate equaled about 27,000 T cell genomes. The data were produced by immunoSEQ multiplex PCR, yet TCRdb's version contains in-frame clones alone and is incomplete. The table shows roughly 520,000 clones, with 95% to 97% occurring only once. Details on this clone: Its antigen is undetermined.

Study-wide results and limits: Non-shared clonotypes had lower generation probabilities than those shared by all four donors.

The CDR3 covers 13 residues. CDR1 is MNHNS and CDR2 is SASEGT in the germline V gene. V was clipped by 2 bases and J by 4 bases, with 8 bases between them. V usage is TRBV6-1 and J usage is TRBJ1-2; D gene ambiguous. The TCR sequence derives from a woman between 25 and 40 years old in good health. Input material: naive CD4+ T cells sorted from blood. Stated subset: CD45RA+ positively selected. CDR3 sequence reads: CASSESYLYGYTF. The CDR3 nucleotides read TGTGCCAGCAGTGAAAGTTACCTCTATGGCTACACCTTC.